This T cell receptor (beta chain) was profiled in a study of T cell changes during pregnancy in multiple sclerosis. Here immunoSEQ multiplex PCR was the method, and the copy in TCRdb shows in-frame clones only, minus some. The sample includes around 64,000 clones, about 90% of them seen just once. From germline, CDR1 is SGHTA and CDR2 FQGTGA. The CDR3 runs to 17 residues. J lost 3 bases, V lost 4 bases, and 14 bases had no gene match. The sample in question was CD4+ T cells from peripheral blood mononuclear cells, obtained after pregnancy. The clonotype originates from a female donor with multiple sclerosis, enrolled in a pregnancy study. The gene calls are TRBV7-3 and TRBJ1-1; 7 positions match TRBD1. The CDR3 spells CASSSRSDRARHTEAFF. In DNA form, the CDR3 reads TGTGCCAGCAGCTCCAGGAGCGACAGGGCGAGGCACACTGAAGCTTTCTTT.